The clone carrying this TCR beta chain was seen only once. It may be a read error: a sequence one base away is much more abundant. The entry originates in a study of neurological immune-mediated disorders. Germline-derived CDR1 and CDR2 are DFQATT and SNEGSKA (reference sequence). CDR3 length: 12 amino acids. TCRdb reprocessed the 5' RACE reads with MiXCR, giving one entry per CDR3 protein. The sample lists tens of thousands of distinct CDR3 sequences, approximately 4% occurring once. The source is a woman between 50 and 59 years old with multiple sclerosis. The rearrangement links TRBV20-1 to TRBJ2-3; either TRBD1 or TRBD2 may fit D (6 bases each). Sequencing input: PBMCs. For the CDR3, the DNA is TGCAGAGCCTCAACTAGGGGGGACACGCAGTATTTT. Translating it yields CRASTRGDTQYF.